Following are 8 T cell receptor beta chains from one sample sequenced in a study of T cell repertoires in cytomegalovirus infection. MiXCR, run by TCRdb on the reads, gives a single entry per CDR3 protein. The table lists around 450,000 distinct CDR3 sequences, around 11% of them singletons. Sample: PBMCs. The source of these receptors is a human donor in good health (CMV status not recorded). Some clones in this sample may be carry-over from other donors' samples.

The gene calls are TRBV5-1 and TRBJ2-3; D gene ambiguous. This CDR3 has 16 residues. Trimming cost V 0 bases and J 0 bases, with 11 bases left between them. Germline CDR1 is SGHRS and CDR2 is YFSETQ. The CDR3 region is CASSLGFRPSTDTQYF. CDR3 nucleotide sequence: TGCGCCAGCAGCTTGGGATTTAGGCCTAGCACAGATACGCAGTATTTT.

The chain has TRBV7-9 and TRBJ1-1; 11 nucleotides align to TRBD1. CDR3 length: 17 amino acids. CDR1 is SEHNR, CDR2 FQNEAQ, per germline (reference sequence). V was clipped by 4 bases and J by 4 bases; unmatched bases: 11. The CDR3 sequence: CASSSLDRGRGTTEAFF. The DNA of the CDR3 is TGTGCCAGCAGCTCGCTGGACAGGGGGCGCGGGACCACTGAAGCTTTCTTT.

This chain links TRBV20-1 with TRBJ1-1, with D uncertain. With 1 base removed from V and 4 bases from J, the gap between germline ends came to 7 bases. CDR3 length: 12 amino acids. Germline V gene data show CDR1 as DFQATT and CDR2 as SNEGSKA (reference sequence). CDR3 in DNA: TGCAGTGCTAGAGTAAGGGTCACTGAAGCTTTCTTT. Its protein is CSARVRVTEAFF.

This clonotype has a count of ten or more. This chain joins TRBV7-2 and TRBJ2-2; D is perhaps TRBD1 (5 bases). CDR1 is SGHTA and CDR2 is FQGNSA in the germline V gene. This CDR3 is built from 14 residues. V lost 5 bases and J 6 bases, leaving 13 bases between the germline ends. In nucleotides, the CDR3 is TGTGCCAGCAGCATCAACAGGCTCCCCGGGGAGCTGTTTTTT. Translated: CASSINRLPGELFF.

This clonotype has ten or more counts. This chain uses TRBV7-9 with TRBJ2-5, with D maybe TRBD2 (7 bases). V was shortened by 7 bases and J by 3 bases, with 18 bases between the two germline ends. Germline values: CDR1 SEHNR, CDR2 FQNEAQ (reference sequence). The CDR3 has 15 amino acids. CDR3 region: CASTRGRGEKETQYF. For the CDR3, the DNA is TGTGCCAGCACCCGAGGGAGGGGGGAAAAAGAGACCCAGTACTTC. The full variable domain, in which reference TRBV7-9 and TRBJ2-5 provide the parts outside the CDR3, is DTGVSQNPRHKITKRGQNVTFRCDPISEHNRLYWYRQTLGQGPEFLTYFQNEAQLEKSRLLSDRFSAERPKGSFSTLEIQRTEQGDSAMYLCASTRGRGEKETQYFGPGTRLLVL.

A note on this clonotype: Relative to the germline gene, one junction end is altered; a read error may explain this. The CDR3: CASSLVGYNELFF. The CDR3 bases are TGTGCCAGCAGCTTGGTCGGATACAATGAGCTGTTCTTC. The chain has TRBV7-9 and TRBJ2-1, with no clear D. This CDR3 comprises 13 residues. Germline V lookup: CDR1 SEHNR, CDR2 FQNEAQ (reference sequence).

The table lists this clonotype with many counts. The V call is TRBV7-9, the J call TRBJ2-3; TRBD2 agrees at 15 bases. The CDR3 spans 17 residues. Germline V gene lookup returns CDR1 SEHNR and CDR2 FQNEAQ (reference sequence). J gave up 5 bases and V 4 bases, and 7 bases lay outside the gene matches. The CDR3 sequence: CASSSGTSGRPEDTQYF. In DNA form, the CDR3 reads TGTGCCAGCAGCTCGGGGACTAGCGGGAGGCCCGAAGATACGCAGTATTTT.

This clonotype has a count of ten or more. CDR3 sequence (DNA): TGTGCCAGCAGTTACGACAGTTTTGATGGCTACACCTTC. Translated: CASSYDSFDGYTF. V usage is TRBV6-6 and J usage is TRBJ1-2; TRBD1 might be the D (5 bases). The ends were cut back, 2 bases at V and 6 bases at J, with 10 bases in the middle. The CDR3 extends over 13 amino acids. From germline, CDR1 is MNHNY and CDR2 SVGAGI (reference sequence).